The next 28 T cell receptor beta chains were all read from a single sample in a study of regulatory T cells in long-lasting Graves disease. CDR3-region Arm-PCR and iRepertoire HTBI primers produced the TCR beta libraries. A single record per CDR3 protein comes from TCRdb applying MiXCR to the multiplex PCR reads. Of around 510,000 distinct CDR3 sequences in the sample, around 20% were seen once. Noted time point: persistent/refractory GD, antithyroid drugs over 5 years with positive TRAb. From PBMCs, RNA was extracted and then used to make the TCR library. Specimen: peripheral blood mononuclear cells (PBMCs), collected when the disease was refractory, from a patient treated with antithyroid drugs. Receptor source: a female donor with Graves disease.

The genes are TRBV20-1 and TRBJ1-4, with 7 bases identical to TRBD1. V lost 3 bases, J lost 6 bases, and 7 bases stayed unmatched. This CDR3 has 14 amino acids. Germline V gene sequence: CDR1 DFQATT, CDR2 SNEGSKA (reference sequence). This chain's CDR3 is CSARLQGTHEKLFF. As DNA, the CDR3 is TGCAGTGCTAGGCTACAGGGGACCCATGAAAAACTGTTTTTT.

The chain employs TRBV2 and TRBJ2-3; TRBD1 matches at 10 bases. V shed 7 bases, J shed 9 bases, and the junction held 13 bases outside the gene matches. This CDR3 region has 15 residues. The germline V gene encodes CDR1 SNHLY and CDR2 FYNNEI. CDR3 sequence (DNA): TGTGCCAGCATGGGTCAGGTAGCGGGACAGGGGACGCAGTATTTT. Its translation is CASMGQVAGQGTQYF.

This chain joins TRBV2 and TRBJ2-1, with a possible D match to TRBD2 (6 bases). The V gene's germline CDR1 is SNHLY and CDR2 FYNNEI. Trimming shortened V by 3 bases and J by 2 bases, and 11 bases separated the two germline ends. CDR3 size: 15 residues. CDR3 loop: CASSEWSGAYNEQFF. The CDR3 DNA sequence: TGTGCCAGCAGTGAGTGGTCGGGAGCCTACAATGAGCAGTTCTTC.

This clonotype was detected ten times or more. The chain joins TRBV18 to TRBJ2-7; the D is unclear. CDR1 KGHSH and CDR2 LQKENI come from the germline V gene. V lost 3 bases, J lost 3 bases, and 9 bases lay in between. CDR3 length: 13 amino acids. The CDR3 nucleotides read TGTGCCAGCTCACCGTCCATCGTCTACGAGCAGTACTTC. Translated, it gives CASSPSIVYEQYF. Full variable domain (rest looked up from reference TRBV18 and TRBJ2-7): NAGVMQNPRHLVRRRGQEARLRCSPMKGHSHVYWYRQLPEEGLKFMVYLQKENIIDESGMPKERFSAEFPKEGPSILRIQQVVRGDSAAYFCASSPSIVYEQYFGPGTRLTVT.

This clonotype was seen more than once but under ten times. The chain joins TRBV11-2 to TRBJ2-1; D remains ambiguous. The V and J ends lost 5 bases and 12 bases respectively, with 14 bases between them. CDR3 size: 12 residues. Germline values: CDR1 SGHAT, CDR2 FQNNGV. The chain's CDR3 is CASSRGRNRQFF. For the CDR3, the DNA is TGTGCCAGCAGCCGCGGAAGGAATCGGCAGTTCTTC. Filled out from reference TRBV11-2 and TRBJ2-1, the complete variable domain reads EAGVAQSPRYKIIEKRQSVAFWCNPISGHATLYWYQQILGQGPKLLIQFQNNGVVDDSQLPKDRFSAERLKGVDSTLKIQPAKLEDSAVYLCASSRGRNRQFFGPGTRLTVL.

This clonotype showed up just a few times. The chain recombines TRBV6-1 with TRBJ1-5; 8 bases are shared with TRBD1. V was pared by 7 bases and J by 3 bases, with 11 bases of the junction left unmatched. The CDR3 spans 16 residues. CDR1 and CDR2 from the germline V gene are MNHNS and SASEGT. CDR3 bases: TGTGCCAGCATCAAGGACAGGGAGAAGGTCAATCAGCCCCAGCATTTT. Translation gives CASIKDREKVNQPQHF.

This clonotype showed up many times. The chain uses TRBV24-1 and TRBJ1-2, with D hard to call. The germline V gene has CDR1 KGHDR and CDR2 SFDVKD. The CDR3 runs 16 residues. V was trimmed by 5 bases and J by 2 bases, leaving 17 bases between them. CDR3 nucleotide sequence: TGTGCCACCAGTGCGACCCAGACACCTACCAACTATGGCTACACCTTC. Its translation: CATSATQTPTNYGYTF.

This clonotype was detected only a few times. V usage is TRBV10-3 and J usage is TRBJ2-6; weak D call: TRBD2 (6 bases). This CDR3 spans 18 amino acids. With 11 bases removed from V and 1 base from J, the gap between germline ends came to 24 bases. From germline, CDR1 is ENHRY and CDR2 SYGVKD. This CDR3 is CASQPRTSWRSGANVLTF. The CDR3 coding sequence is TGTGCCTCCCAGCCCCGTACTAGCTGGAGGTCTGGGGCCAACGTCCTGACTTTC.

V is TRBV20-1 and J is TRBJ2-7; possibly TRBD1 for D (6 bases). This CDR3 region has 13 residues. The V end was cut by 1 base, the J end by 3 bases, with 10 bases between. Germline V gene sequence: CDR1 DFQATT, CDR2 SNEGSKA (reference sequence). CDR3 bases: TGCAGTGCTAGAGGGACAGCCTACTACGAGCAGTACTTC. Its protein product is CSARGTAYYEQYF.

This clonotype was seen a few times. The chain combines TRBV19 with TRBJ2-2, with D maybe TRBD2 (6 bases). Germline V gene lookup returns CDR1 LNHDA and CDR2 SQIVND (reference sequence). The CDR3 runs 12 residues. The V end was cut by 4 bases, the J end by 7 bases, with 7 bases between. The CDR3 sequence is CASSTEGGELFF. CDR3 DNA: TGTGCCAGTAGTACGGAGGGCGGGGAGCTGTTTTTT.

A few counts support this clonotype. The V gene is TRBV29-1, the J gene TRBJ2-7; D is possibly TRBD1 or TRBD2 (5 bases each). Germline assignment: CDR1 SQVTM and CDR2 ANQGSEA. The CDR3 length is 13 residues. Trimming removed 6 bases at V and 2 bases at J, with 14 bases between. The DNA for the CDR3 is TGCAGCGTCGGTCGGGGCCCGACCTACGAGCAGTACTTC. This codes for CSVGRGPTYEQYF.

The table lists this clonotype with many counts. V gene TRBV6-1 combines with J gene TRBJ1-2; D not certain. Germline-derived CDR1 and CDR2 are MNHNS and SASEGT. This CDR3 comprises 14 residues. Trimming took off 6 bases at V and 0 bases at J, with 11 bases between the two ends. CDR3 sequence reads: CASRDPKANYGYTF. The CDR3, as DNA: TGTGCCAGCAGGGACCCTAAAGCTAACTATGGCTACACCTTC.

This clonotype was seen only a few times. The CDR3 here is CAWSPTSGNEQYF. DNA for the CDR3: TGTGCCTGGAGTCCGACTAGCGGGAACGAGCAGTACTTC. This sequence joins TRBV30 and TRBJ2-7; 11 bases agree with TRBD2. With 2 bases clipped from V and 5 bases from J, the junction kept 2 bases outside the gene matches. Germline V gene sequence: CDR1 GTSNPN, CDR2 SVGIG (reference sequence). The CDR3 is 13 residues long.

This clonotype was seen a few times. The rearrangement joins TRBV27 to TRBJ1-1; TRBD1 might be the D (6 bases). V was trimmed by 2 bases and J by 5 bases, leaving 15 bases between them. The germline V gene has CDR1 MNHEY and CDR2 SMNVEV (reference sequence). The CDR3 sequence is 15 residues long. The chain's CDR3 is CASSLRGGRVTEAFF. The CDR3 DNA reads as TGTGCCAGCAGTTTAAGGGGGGGGCGCGTAACTGAAGCTTTCTTT.

This clonotype was seen at least ten times. The genes are TRBV6-1 and TRBJ1-2; D is ambiguous. The CDR3 totals 14 residues. Germline V lookup: CDR1 MNHNS, CDR2 SASEGT. Trimming removed 8 bases at V and 1 base at J, with 14 bases between. The CDR3 DNA is TGTGCCAGCTCGCCGCAGGCTTATAACTATGGCTACACCTTC. Its translation is CASSPQAYNYGYTF.

This clonotype was found many times. This chain links TRBV7-9 with TRBJ2-7; D not resolved. The V gene's germline CDR1 is SEHNR and CDR2 FQNEAQ (reference sequence). V dropped 3 bases and J dropped 1 base, with 7 bases sitting between them. This CDR3 spans 13 amino acids. The CDR3 sequence: CASSFRKSYEQYF. The CDR3 DNA sequence: TGTGCCAGCAGCTTTCGGAAGTCCTACGAGCAGTACTTC. Full variable domain (outside the CDR3, taken from reference TRBV7-9 and TRBJ2-7): DTGVSQNPRHKITKRGQNVTFRCDPISEHNRLYWYRQTLGQGPEFLTYFQNEAQLEKSRLLSDRFSAERPKGSFSTLEIQRTEQGDSAMYLCASSFRKSYEQYFGPGTRLTVT.

Regarding this clonotype: A much larger clone is a single base away; this may be a read error. The genes are TRBV28 and TRBJ2-7; 12 positions agree with TRBD2. There are 17 residues in the CDR3. The V gene's germline CDR1 is MDHEN and CDR2 SYDVKM. Germline trimming cut 5 bases from V and 5 bases from J; bases unmatched to any gene: 13. CDR3 nucleotides: TGTGCCAGCAGTCGAGGCTCCTCTAGCGGGAGGGTCCACGAGCAGTACTTC. Translated, it gives CASSRGSSSGRVHEQYF. The full variable domain, rest sourced from reference TRBV28 and TRBJ2-7, is DVKVTQSSRYLVKRTGEKVFLECVQDMDHENMFWYRQDPGLGLRLIYFSYDVKMKEKGDIPEGYSVSREKKERFSLILESASTNQTSMYLCASSRGSSSGRVHEQYFGPGTRLTVT.

Turning to this clonotype: This sequence may be a read error, since a much larger clone differs from it by one base. This chain connects TRBV12-3 or TRBV12-4 to TRBJ2-2; D unresolved. Trimming left V 7 bases short and J 4 bases short, with 10 bases between. CDR3 length: 13 residues. The CDR3 bases are TGTGCCAGCACTTCGGTAACCACCGGGGAGCTGTTTTTT. Amino acids: CASTSVTTGELFF.

This clonotype was recorded many times. The chain recombines TRBV12-3 or TRBV12-4 with TRBJ1-1; no definite D call. V lost 2 bases and J lost 6, with 4 bases in between. The CDR3 covers 11 residues. The CDR3 sequence is CASSLFPEAFF. CDR3 DNA: TGTGCCAGCAGTTTATTCCCTGAAGCTTTCTTT.

This clonotype occurred a few times. The chain employs TRBV24-1 and TRBJ2-2; D is uncertain. V was trimmed by 4 bases and J by 3 bases, leaving 20 bases between them. Germline values: CDR1 KGHDR, CDR2 SFDVKD. The CDR3 covers 18 residues. The CDR3 spells CATSDPTSRTPYTGELFF. CDR3 coding DNA: TGTGCCACCAGTGACCCTACCTCAAGAACACCCTACACCGGGGAGCTGTTTTTT.

This chain links TRBV9 with TRBJ2-7; 9 nucleotides agree with TRBD2. Germline V gene data show CDR1 as SGDLS and CDR2 as YYNGEE. V shed 2 bases, J shed 0 bases, and the junction held 3 bases outside the gene matches. The CDR3 totals 15 residues. The CDR3 bases are TGTGCCAGCAGCGTCTCGACTAGCGGCTCCTACGAGCAGTACTTC. Its protein product is CASSVSTSGSYEQYF. The full variable domain, with the rest looked up from reference TRBV9 and TRBJ2-7, is DSGVTQTPKHLITATGQRVTLRCSPRSGDLSVYWYQQSLDQGLQFLIQYYNGEERAKGNILERFSAQQFPDLHSELNLSSLELGDSALYFCASSVSTSGSYEQYFGPGTRLTVT.

This clonotype was recorded at least ten times. The gene calls are TRBV24-1 and TRBJ2-7; D is unresolved. Germline assignment: CDR1 KGHDR and CDR2 SFDVKD. This CDR3 is 13 amino acids long. V lost 4 bases and J 2 bases, leaving 8 bases between the germline ends. This chain's CDR3 is CATSDSIAYEQYF. The CDR3 DNA is TGTGCCACCAGTGACTCCATAGCCTACGAGCAGTACTTC.

The table lists this clonotype with many counts. The gene calls are TRBV28 and TRBJ2-4; D unresolved. With 5 bases removed from V and 15 bases from J, the gap between germline ends came to 17 bases. Germline CDR1 reads MDHEN; CDR2 reads SYDVKM. The CDR3 totals 12 residues. The CDR3 loop reads CASSQSRNMRYF. The CDR3 bases are TGTGCCAGCAGTCAAAGCCGAAATATGAGGTACTTC.

This clonotype was detected many times. The rearrangement links TRBV5-1 to TRBJ1-1; no clear D. V was shortened by 0 bases and J by 1 base, with 10 bases between the two germline ends. This CDR3 has 15 amino acids. CDR1 is SGHRS and CDR2 is YFSETQ in the germline V gene. The CDR3 nucleotides read TGCGCCAGCAGCTTGGGAGGGTTTTCGAACACTGAAGCTTTCTTT. Translated: CASSLGGFSNTEAFF.

This clonotype was recorded at least ten times. The gene calls are TRBV2 and TRBJ2-4; D is ambiguous. V lost 1 base and J 1 base, leaving 8 bases between the germline ends. The CDR3 totals 15 residues. Germline V gene data show CDR1 as SNHLY and CDR2 as FYNNEI. The CDR3 is CASSEVWLAKNIQYF. The CDR3 coding sequence is TGTGCCAGCAGTGAAGTTTGGCTGGCCAAAAACATTCAGTACTTC.

This clonotype was picked up a small number of times. V is TRBV29-1 and J is TRBJ1-1; no reliable D call. V lost 4 bases to trimming and J lost 1 base, with 4 bases between them. Looked up from germline, CDR1 is SQVTM and CDR2 is ANQGSEA. The CDR3 extends over 11 amino acids. CDR3 DNA: TGCAGCGTTGTGTGGAACACTGAAGCTTTCTTT. The encoded protein is CSVVWNTEAFF.

This clonotype appeared many times. CDR3 residues: CASSRLRQGGEKLFF. The CDR3, as DNA: TGTGCCAGCAGCCGGCTTAGGCAGGGGGGCGAAAAACTGTTTTTT. The J gene is TRBJ1-4, the V gene TRBV12-3 or TRBV12-4; TRBD1 aligns across 7 bases. The ends lost 6 bases at V and 8 bases at J; junction bases unmatched: 12. The CDR3 loop spans 15 amino acids.

Many counts were recorded for this clonotype. The J gene is TRBJ2-7, the V gene TRBV7-2; 11 bases line up with TRBD2. This CDR3 contains 17 residues. Germline V gives CDR1 SGHTA, CDR2 FQGNSA. V was pared by 1 base and J by 7 bases, with 12 bases of the junction left unmatched. The CDR3 DNA is TGTGCCAGCAGCTTAGGGGGGTTTAGCGGGAGGGCCGGAGAGCAGTACTTC. Translating gives CASSLGGFSGRAGEQYF.